The rows below give T cell receptor beta chains drawn from one sample of a study of blood T cells in healthy people across ages. TCRdb recomputed calls from the 5' RACE reads with MiXCR, one row per CDR3 protein. The repertoire holds 800,000 or so distinct CDR3 sequences, with about 42% as singletons. The sequencing sample was made of blood. These receptors were collected from a man older than 75 in good health. Both conserved end residues are part of each CDR3.

>TRBV30
CAWDVRGGYNEQFF
>TRBV6-6
CASSPDPDYGYTF
>TRBV10-3
CAISERIGRGFYEQYF
>TRBV20-1
CSAALGQGALASPLHF
>TRBV5-1
CASSLRLAELTGTQYF
>TRBV15
CATSNGRNYGYTF
>TRBV29-1
CSVRRGPAYEQYF
>TRBV6-5
CASSYSSRELADTQYF
>TRBV28
CASSFLTGETYEQYF
>TRBV14
CASSQGAVGEAFF
>TRBV28
CASSAYYEQYF
>TRBV6-5
CASNPTQSRGDTQYF
>TRBV20-1
CSASPLGGGLPSDEQYF
>TRBV20-1
CSASRSIQETQYF
>TRBV16
CASSQSGRVPYEQYF
>TRBV29-1
CSSYQETQYF
>TRBV7-9
CASSSDGLRPQHF
>TRBV5-1
CASSLGRGRPSYNEQFF